Below, 32 T cell receptor beta chains from the same sample are listed, as sequenced in a study. One entry per CDR3 protein, called by TCRdb with MiXCR from the RT-PCR reads. The repertoire consists of more than 550,000 distinct CDR3 sequences, with 13% to 15% occurring once and the leading ten covering 3.6%. What was sequenced was memory CD4+ T cells from blood. These receptors all stem from a female donor in good health, serving as a healthy control.

This clonotype has at least ten counts. The genes are TRBV7-3 and TRBJ1-1, with D possibly being TRBD1 (6 bases). The V end lost 6 bases, the J end lost 3 bases, and 11 bases lay between the germline ends. The CDR3 has 13 residues. Germline lookup yields CDR1 SGHTA and CDR2 FQGTGA. CDR3 region: CASRGQSDTEAFF. The CDR3 nucleotides are TGTGCCAGCAGGGGACAATCGGACACTGAAGCTTTCTTT.

This clonotype appeared a few times. The chain is built from TRBV20-1 and TRBJ2-2; no clear D gene. Trimming removed 6 bases from V and 7 bases from J, with 21 bases in between. Germline values: CDR1 DFQATT, CDR2 SNEGSKA (reference sequence). The CDR3 has 15 amino acids. CDR3 loop: CSAPPRVGTYGELFF. In DNA form, the CDR3 reads TGCAGTGCCCCCCCCCGGGTCGGAACGTACGGGGAGCTGTTTTTT.

This clonotype showed up just a few times. V is TRBV5-1 and J is TRBJ2-7, with 7 positions matching TRBD1. J was trimmed by 0 bases and V by 7 bases; bases with no gene match: 7. The CDR3 extends over 14 amino acids. The V gene's germline CDR1 is SGHRS and CDR2 YFSETQ. The CDR3 nucleotides are TGCGCCAGCGTCCGTGGACAGGACTCCTACGAGCAGTACTTC. Translation: CASVRGQDSYEQYF.

This chain joins TRBV12-3 or TRBV12-4 and TRBJ1-4; 10 bases line up with TRBD1. The V segment lost 5 bases and the J segment 7 bases; nucleotides outside the gene matches: 7. The CDR3 consists of 15 residues. Here the CDR3 DNA reads TGTGCCAGCAGTCAAACGACAGGGGGCGGTGAAAAACTGTTTTTT. Its protein is CASSQTTGGGEKLFF.

This rearrangement joins TRBV24-1 to TRBJ2-1, with TRBD2 matching over 10 bases. Trimming at V came to 4 bases and at J to 6 bases, leaving 8 bases not matched to a gene. Germline values: CDR1 KGHDR, CDR2 SFDVKD. The CDR3 runs to 16 residues. CDR3 nucleotides: TGTGCCACCAGTGACTTAAGGACTAGCGGTCGCAATGAGCAGTTCTTC. Amino acid sequence: CATSDLRTSGRNEQFF.

The V call is TRBV3-1, the J call TRBJ1-2; no definite D call. CDR1 is LGHDT and CDR2 is YNNKEL in the germline V gene (reference sequence). The CDR3 extends over 13 amino acids. V lost 3 bases and J lost 3, with 8 bases in between. The CDR3 bases are TGTGCCAGCAGCCAGGCCTGGGACTATGGCTACACCTTC. It codes for CASSQAWDYGYTF.

This clonotype was observed a handful of times. The chain links TRBV7-9 to TRBJ2-2; D gene unclear. The CDR3 loop spans 15 amino acids. V was clipped by 5 bases and J by 1 base, with 11 bases between them. Germline values: CDR1 SEHNR, CDR2 FQNEAQ (reference sequence). The CDR3 region has the DNA TGTGCCAGCAGCCCCCGGGTACGGAACACCGGGGAGCTGTTTTTT. Encoded protein: CASSPRVRNTGELFF.

This rearrangement joins TRBV30 to TRBJ2-1, with 8 bases identical to TRBD1. The CDR3 covers 13 residues. Germline trimming cut 3 bases from V and 3 bases from J; bases unmatched to any gene: 1. Looked up from germline, CDR1 is GTSNPN and CDR2 is SVGIG (reference sequence). CDR3 amino acids: CAWRDRVYNEQFF. The CDR3 DNA is TGTGCCTGGAGGGACAGGGTCTACAATGAGCAGTTCTTC.

CDR3 region: CASSLSWVNTGELFF. For the CDR3, the DNA is TGTGCCAGCAGTTTATCTTGGGTTAACACCGGGGAGCTGTTTTTT. The V call is TRBV27, the J call TRBJ2-2; D gene ambiguous. The CDR3 extends over 15 amino acids. Germline V lookup: CDR1 MNHEY, CDR2 SMNVEV (reference sequence). V shed 0 bases and J shed 2 bases, with 7 bases lying between them.

This clonotype came up a few times. The chain couples TRBV20-1 to TRBJ1-2; 11 bases align to TRBD1. This CDR3 contains 14 residues. With 6 bases clipped from V and 4 bases from J, the junction kept 7 bases outside the gene matches. Germline CDR1 DFQATT, CDR2 SNEGSKA (reference sequence). The CDR3: CSAEDRGLRYGYTF. Written as DNA, the CDR3 is TGCAGTGCCGAGGACAGGGGGCTTCGCTATGGCTACACCTTC.

This clonotype was observed a few times. The chain employs TRBV7-2 and TRBJ1-2; a possible D gene is TRBD1 (5 bases). This CDR3 is built from 14 residues. Germline V gene lookup returns CDR1 SGHTA and CDR2 FQGNSA. With 3 bases removed from V and 4 bases from J, the gap between germline ends came to 12 bases. CDR3 sequence reads: CASSLGRISYGYTF. The CDR3 DNA sequence: TGTGCCAGCAGCTTGGGACGGATATCCTATGGCTACACCTTC.

This clonotype turned up a few times. This chain joins TRBV20-1 and TRBJ1-2; TRBD1 might be the D (6 bases). Trimming took off 4 bases at V and 2 bases at J, with 14 bases between the two ends. CDR1 is DFQATT, CDR2 SNEGSKA, per germline (reference sequence). CDR3 length: 14 amino acids. CDR3 residues: CSATPGHLNYGYTF. CDR3 sequence (DNA): TGCAGTGCTACCCCGGGACACCTGAACTATGGCTACACCTTC.

This clonotype was seen ten or more times. The V call is TRBV15, the J call TRBJ1-1; D is perhaps TRBD1 (5 bases). Trimming took off 5 bases at V and 1 base at J, with 14 bases between the two ends. CDR3 length: 15 residues. Germline loops: CDR1 LNHNV, CDR2 YYDKDF (reference sequence). CDR3 sequence reads: CATSRDAKGNTEAFF. DNA of the CDR3: TGTGCCACCAGCCGGGACGCCAAGGGGAACACTGAAGCTTTCTTT. The full variable domain, in which reference TRBV15 and TRBJ1-1 provide the parts outside the CDR3, is DAMVIQNPRYQVTQFGKPVTLSCSQTLNHNVMYWYQQKSSQAPKLLFHYYDKDFNNEADTPDNFQSRRPNTSFCFLDIRSPGLGDTAMYLCATSRDAKGNTEAFFGQGTRLTVV.

This clonotype was recorded many times. The J gene is TRBJ2-3, the V gene TRBV20-1; 8 bases map to TRBD2. V shed 5 bases and J 4 bases; nucleotides not matched to a gene: 8. The CDR3 spans 14 residues. Germline V CDR1 and CDR2: DFQATT, SNEGSKA (reference sequence). CDR3: CSAPPSGSADTQYF. For the CDR3, the DNA is TGCAGTGCTCCACCAAGCGGGAGCGCAGATACGCAGTATTTT.

This clonotype was seen at least ten times. V is TRBV6-2 or TRBV6-3 and J is TRBJ2-3; D could derive from TRBD1 or TRBD2 (5 bases each). V dropped 6 bases and J dropped 0 bases, with 13 bases sitting between them. Germline-derived CDR1 and CDR2 are MNHEY and SVGEGT. The CDR3 consists of 15 residues. The CDR3 here is CASSLRGDSTDTQYF. The CDR3 region has the DNA TGTGCCAGCAGCCTACGTGGGGACAGCACAGATACGCAGTATTTT.

The chain couples TRBV20-1 to TRBJ2-5, with D unresolved. Trimming removed 2 bases from V and 4 bases from J, with 8 bases in between. The CDR3 runs to 12 residues. Germline V gene data show CDR1 as DFQATT and CDR2 as SNEGSKA (reference sequence). CDR3 loop: CSARLWGETQYF. The CDR3 bases are TGCAGTGCTAGATTATGGGGAGAGACCCAGTACTTC.

This chain joins TRBV3-1 and TRBJ1-2; 8 nucleotides agree with TRBD1. Germline V gives CDR1 LGHDT, CDR2 YNNKEL (reference sequence). Trimming removed 3 bases from V and 7 bases from J; junction bases left unmatched: 1. The CDR3 is 12 amino acids. The CDR3 coding sequence is TGTGCCAGCAGCCACGGGACAGGTGGCTACACCTTC. It encodes CASSHGTGGYTF.

This chain links TRBV5-6 with TRBJ1-2; tentative D call: TRBD1 (6 bases). Between the trimmed V and J ends, which lost 6 bases and 1 base, there was a span of 10 bases. This CDR3 is built from 13 residues. In germline, CDR1 is SGHDT, CDR2 YYEEEE. The CDR3 DNA sequence: TGTGCCAGCAAGGACAGTTATAACTATGGCTACACCTTC. Amino acids: CASKDSYNYGYTF. Filled out from reference TRBV5-6 and TRBJ1-2, the complete variable domain reads DAGVTQSPTHLIKTRGQQVTLRCSPKSGHDTVSWYQQALGQGPQFIFQYYEEEERQRGNFPDRFSGHQFPNYSSELNVNALLLGDSALYLCASKDSYNYGYTFGSGTRLTVV.

The J gene is TRBJ1-2, the V gene TRBV7-2; 9 bases map to TRBD1. Germline V gene sequence: CDR1 SGHTA, CDR2 FQGNSA. The CDR3 spans 16 residues. Trimming at V came to 5 bases and at J to 1 base, leaving 8 bases not matched to a gene. The CDR3 coding sequence is TGTGCCAGCAGCAATTCCGGGACAGGGTTTAACTATGGCTACACCTTC. Its translation: CASSNSGTGFNYGYTF. The full variable domain, its missing parts supplied by reference TRBV7-2 and TRBJ1-2, is GAGVSQSPSNKVTEKGKDVELRCDPISGHTALYWYRQSLGQGLEFLIYFQGNSAPDKSGLPSDRFSAERTGGSVSTLTIQRTQQEDSAVYLCASSNSGTGFNYGYTFGSGTRLTVV.

A note on this clonotype: At one boundary the junction diverges from the germline segment, which might be a read error. The chain is built from TRBV7-2 and TRBJ2-3, with D possibly TRBD1 on 5 matching bases. Per germline, CDR1 SGHTA and CDR2 FQGNSA. The CDR3 totals 15 residues. The CDR3 DNA reads TGTGCCAGCGGCTTATTAGGGCAGGGTGGGGATACGCAGTATTTT. Its translation is CASGLLGQGGDTQYF.

V is TRBV7-2 and J is TRBJ2-5; TRBD1 might be the D (6 bases). The CDR3 extends over 13 amino acids. The germline V gene has CDR1 SGHTA and CDR2 FQGNSA. V shed 5 bases and J shed 9 bases, with 16 bases lying between them. The CDR3 reads CASSAMSGAPQYF. CDR3 nucleotides: TGTGCCAGCAGCGCCATGTCAGGGGCTCCCCAGTACTTC.

The chain recombines TRBV5-1 with TRBJ2-2, with TRBD1 identical over 7 bases. V gave up 3 bases and J gave up 1 base; unmatched junction bases: 9. The germline V gene encodes CDR1 SGHRS and CDR2 YFSETQ. The CDR3 loop spans 17 amino acids. CDR3 region: CASSSQGSGMNTGELFF. The CDR3 region has the DNA TGCGCCAGCAGCTCACAGGGGTCGGGTATGAACACCGGGGAGCTGTTTTTT.

This clonotype came up many times. The genes are TRBV10-3 and TRBJ2-5; 9 positions agree with TRBD1. The CDR3 is 16 amino acids. CDR1 ENHRY and CDR2 SYGVKD come from the germline V gene. The ends lost 8 bases at V and 5 bases at J; junction bases unmatched: 15. The CDR3 spells CAISSTGTGIRETQYF. In DNA, the CDR3 is TGTGCCATCTCATCAACCGGGACAGGGATCCGGGAGACCCAGTACTTC.

J is TRBJ1-5 and V is TRBV28, with 7 nucleotides matching TRBD1. The CDR3 spans 14 residues. Germline lookup yields CDR1 MDHEN and CDR2 SYDVKM. The V gene end was trimmed by 6 bases and the J gene end by 5 bases; junction bases not matched to a gene: 7. The CDR3 DNA sequence: TGTGCCAGCAGACTGGGGACAGAATATCAGCCCCAGCATTTT. Its protein is CASRLGTEYQPQHF.

The V and J genes are TRBV6-5 and TRBJ2-1, with D tentatively TRBD1 or TRBD2 (6 bases each). V lost 7 bases to trimming and J lost 0 bases, with 19 bases between them. Germline-derived CDR1 and CDR2 are MNHEY and SVGAGI. This CDR3 has 17 residues. This chain's CDR3 is CASTGAPGSGSYNEQFF. The CDR3 DNA reads TGTGCCAGCACGGGGGCCCCGGGGAGCGGCTCCTACAATGAGCAGTTCTTC.

This clonotype has a count of ten or more. The rearrangement joins TRBV20-1 to TRBJ1-6; 7 bases fit TRBD1. Trimming took 7 bases from V and 7 from J; bases not matched to a gene: 10. The CDR3 loop spans 14 amino acids. Germline V CDR1 and CDR2: DFQATT, SNEGSKA (reference sequence). The DNA for the CDR3 is TGCAGTGATGCGCCGGGGACAGAGAATTCACCCCTCCACTTT. This gives the protein CSDAPGTENSPLHF.

In its sample, this clonotype was seen a few times. The gene calls are TRBV20-1 and TRBJ2-5; D may be TRBD2 (6 bases). The germline V gene encodes CDR1 DFQATT and CDR2 SNEGSKA (reference sequence). This CDR3 spans 14 amino acids. V was cut by 5 bases and J by 5 bases, with 18 bases left in between. The DNA for the CDR3 is TGCAGTGCTCTCGCGGGGCAGGTGCGGGAGACCCAGTACTTC. Encoded protein: CSALAGQVRETQYF.

This clonotype has more than one count but fewer than ten. The chain carries TRBV18 and TRBJ2-7; tentative D call: TRBD1 (5 bases). The CDR3 contains 17 residues. Per germline, CDR1 KGHSH and CDR2 LQKENI. V was cut by 1 base and J by 2 bases, with 18 bases left in between. This CDR3 reads CASSPRGPASAAYEQYF. The DNA of the CDR3 is TGTGCCAGCTCACCACGGGGCCCGGCTAGTGCGGCCTACGAGCAGTACTTC.

This clonotype was counted only a few times. V is TRBV6-2 or TRBV6-3 and J is TRBJ1-5; 10 nucleotides align to TRBD1. The CDR3 extends over 17 amino acids. Unmatched junction bases numbered 9, after V lost 7 bases and J lost 0 bases. Germline V lookup: CDR1 MNHEY, CDR2 SVGEGT. CDR3 in amino acids: CASTSGQGGNSNQPQHF. The CDR3 DNA reads TGTGCCAGCACCTCCGGACAGGGGGGGAATAGCAATCAGCCCCAGCATTTT.

The chain recombines TRBV4-3 with TRBJ2-7; TRBD1 agrees at 8 bases. The length of the CDR3 is 15 residues. Germline V gene data show CDR1 as LGHNA and CDR2 as YSLEER. J lost 3 bases, V lost 2 bases, and 6 bases had no gene match. This CDR3 is CASSQKLGQVYEQYF. The CDR3 DNA reads as TGCGCCAGCAGCCAAAAACTGGGACAGGTCTACGAGCAGTACTTC.

The chain uses TRBV29-1 and TRBJ1-1, with 8 bases that match TRBD1. Losses at the gene ends were 7 bases for V and 8 bases for J; bases not matched to a gene: 9. Germline V lookup: CDR1 SQVTM, CDR2 ANQGSEA. This CDR3 is built from 12 residues. This chain's CDR3 is CSALQGGWEAFF. The CDR3 DNA reads as TGCAGCGCACTACAGGGGGGGTGGGAAGCTTTCTTT.

This clonotype has more than one count but fewer than ten. V and J are TRBV6-9 and TRBJ1-2; D gene unclear. The CDR3 consists of 15 residues. V was cut by 0 bases and J by 6 bases, with 14 bases left in between. CDR1 is MNHGY, CDR2 SVAAGI, per germline. CDR3 bases: TGTGCCAGCAGTTATTCGGCGGTTCCAACCGATGGCTACACCTTC. Translating it yields CASSYSAVPTDGYTF.